These 11 T cell receptor beta chains share one sample of origin, sequenced in a study of sequential checkpoint blockade in melanoma. Some clones are missing from TCRdb's copy, which holds only in-frame ones; the method was immunoSEQ multiplex PCR. The sample yields roughly 36,000 clones, about 30% seen once. The treatment was: randomized to nivolumab then ipilimumab (arm A) or the reverse (arm B). The sample in question was tumor tissue (inferred from file names), obtained from a patient given nivolumab and ipilimumab in sequence. The source of these receptors is a human donor with melanoma.

This clone came up a few times. The same CDR3 arises from other DNA sequences in this sample as well. The rearrangement uses TRBV6-8 and TRBJ1-1; 7 bases agree with TRBD1. J was trimmed by 4 bases and V by 5 bases; bases with no gene match: 4. The CDR3 length is 13 residues. Germline CDR1 is MNHGY and CDR2 is SAAAGT. The CDR3 protein is CASSRQGGTEAFF. In DNA form, the CDR3 reads TGTGCCAGCAGTCGACAGGGTGGCACTGAAGCTTTCTTT.

At least ten counts were recorded for this clone. This rearrangement joins TRBV11-3 to TRBJ1-3; no reliable D call. Trimming shortened V by 3 bases and J by 0 bases, and 9 bases separated the two germline ends. The V gene's germline CDR1 is SGHNT and CDR2 YENEEA. The CDR3 is 15 residues long. This CDR3 is CASSLGVSSGNTIYF. In nucleotides, the CDR3 is TGTGCCAGCAGCTTGGGAGTCAGCTCTGGAAACACCATATATTTT.

The sample holds a few counts of this clone. The chain recombines TRBV10-3 with TRBJ2-1; maybe TRBD1 (5 bases). With 2 bases removed from V and 4 bases from J, the gap between germline ends came to 6 bases. Germline CDR1 and CDR2: ENHRY and SYGVKD. The CDR3 is made up of 13 amino acids. DNA of the CDR3: TGTGCCATCAGTGAGGGGGCGTACAATGAGCAGTTCTTC. Translated, it gives CAISEGAYNEQFF.

The CDR3 bases are TGTGCCACCAGCAGAGATCTAGGGGTAGATACGCAGTATTTT. Protein product: CATSRDLGVDTQYF. The chain is built from TRBV15 and TRBJ2-3, with a possible D match to TRBD1 (5 bases). Germline V gene data show CDR1 as LNHNV and CDR2 as YYDKDF (reference sequence). The CDR3 covers 14 residues. Between the trimmed V and J ends, which lost 0 bases and 5 bases, there was a span of 9 bases.

V gene TRBV19 combines with J gene TRBJ2-7, with D perhaps TRBD2 (5 bases). The CDR3 covers 15 residues. Between the trimmed V and J ends, which lost 3 bases and 2 bases, there was a span of 14 bases. CDR1 and CDR2 (germline): LNHDA, SQIVND (reference sequence). The CDR3 here is CASSMSGSSTYEQYF. CDR3 nucleotides: TGTGCCAGTAGTATGTCGGGGAGTTCCACCTACGAGCAGTACTTC.

The chain uses TRBV5-1 and TRBJ2-1; the match to TRBD2 covers 8 bases. The CDR3 covers 14 residues. Germline V gene sequence: CDR1 SGHRS, CDR2 YFSETQ. With 3 bases clipped from V and 7 bases from J, the junction kept 6 bases outside the gene matches. The CDR3 loop is CASSSGLVWNEQFF. In DNA, the CDR3 is TGCGCCAGCAGCTCGGGACTAGTTTGGAATGAGCAGTTCTTC.

This clone was seen a few times. J is TRBJ1-1 and V is TRBV9; 9 nucleotides line up with TRBD1. V was pared by 2 bases and J by 1 base, with 12 bases of the junction left unmatched. This CDR3 comprises 18 residues. Germline values: CDR1 SGDLS, CDR2 YYNGEE. CDR3 amino acids: CASSVSLNRGLGNTEAFF. The CDR3 coding sequence is TGTGCCAGCAGCGTCAGCCTCAACAGGGGGCTAGGGAACACTGAAGCTTTCTTT.

The V and J genes are TRBV15 and TRBJ2-3; 11 bases match TRBD2. V was pared by 11 bases and J by 0 bases, with 4 bases of the junction left unmatched. The CDR3 is 14 amino acids. Per the germline V gene, CDR1 is LNHNV and CDR2 is YYDKDF (reference sequence). The CDR3 coding sequence is TGTGCCTCGGGACTAGCGGCAAGCACAGATACGCAGTATTTT. Translated, it gives CASGLAASTDTQYF.

This clone has only a few counts. The genes are TRBV9 and TRBJ2-3; 13 nucleotides align to TRBD2. CDR1 and CDR2 (germline): SGDLS, YYNGEE. This CDR3 spans 17 amino acids. V lost 0 bases and J lost 3; bases outside the gene matches: 4. The CDR3 nucleotides are TGTGCCAGCAGCGTAGGAAGGACTAGCGGGAGTACAGATACGCAGTATTTT. This translates into CASSVGRTSGSTDTQYF.

In this sample, this clone turned up once. The CDR3 reads CASSTNRNTEAFF. The CDR3 DNA follows: TGTGCCAGTAGTACGAACAGGAACACTGAAGCTTTCTTT. The gene calls are TRBV19 and TRBJ1-1; D unclear. The CDR3 loop spans 13 amino acids. V was shortened by 4 bases and J by 1 base, with 7 bases between the two germline ends. Looked up from germline, CDR1 is LNHDA and CDR2 is SQIVND (reference sequence).

This sequence joins TRBV7-2 and TRBJ1-2, with a tentative D call TRBD1 (5 bases). This CDR3 contains 13 residues. In germline, CDR1 is SGHTA, CDR2 FQGNSA. V was trimmed by 2 bases and J by 6 bases, leaving 10 bases between them. The CDR3 here is CASSLLGADGYTF. CDR3 coding DNA: TGTGCCAGCAGCTTACTAGGGGCCGATGGCTACACCTTC.